The rows below give T cell receptor beta chains drawn from one sample of a study of OX40 agonist ivuxolimab in advanced cancers. Generated by immunoSEQ multiplex PCR, the TCRdb table keeps only in-frame clones and is missing some. Of 90,000 to 130,000 clones listed, around nine tenths are singletons. This specimen consisted of CD4+ or CD8+ T cells sorted from blood, obtained in a trial of the OX40 agonist ivuxolimab. Receptor source: an adult with an advanced solid tumor such as melanoma, head and neck, liver or kidney cancer. The CDR3 runs from the conserved cysteine through the conserved F or W. Each record gives: V gene, J gene, D gene, CDR3 DNA, CDR3 protein. D genes are given only for firm matches.

V gene: TRBV2; J gene: TRBJ2-2; D gene: TRBD1; CDR3 DNA: TGTGCCAGCAGTAGACAGGGGCCCGGGGAGCTGTTTTTT; CDR3 protein: CASSRQGPGELFF
V gene: TRBV2; J gene: TRBJ1-2; D gene: TRBD1; CDR3 DNA: TGTGCCAGCAGTGAATCAGGGGGTGGCTACACCTTC; CDR3 protein: CASSESGGGYTF
V gene: TRBV6-5; J gene: TRBJ1-2; D gene: .; CDR3 DNA: TGTGCCAGCAGTTTGGCAGAGAACTATGGCTACACCTTC; CDR3 protein: CASSLAENYGYTF
V gene: TRBV9; J gene: TRBJ1-1; D gene: .; CDR3 DNA: TGTGCCAGCAGCGTAGCCAGAACAGCCAAGGACACTGAAGCTTTCTTT; CDR3 protein: CASSVARTAKDTEAFF
V gene: TRBV19; J gene: TRBJ2-3; D gene: TRBD2; CDR3 DNA: TGTGCCAGTAGTGAGGGACTAGCCCCAGATACGCAGTATTTT; CDR3 protein: CASSEGLAPDTQYF
V gene: TRBV14; J gene: TRBJ2-7; D gene: .; CDR3 DNA: TGTGCCAGCAGCCAAGGATGGGAGCAGTACTTC; CDR3 protein: CASSQGWEQYF
V gene: TRBV5-1; J gene: TRBJ2-1; D gene: .; CDR3 DNA: TGCGCCAGCAGCTTGGAGGGGAACGCCAATGAGCAGTTCTTC; CDR3 protein: CASSLEGNANEQFF
V gene: TRBV5-5; J gene: TRBJ2-3; D gene: TRBD1; CDR3 DNA: TGTGCCAGCAGCTTGGGGGACAGGGCAGATACGCAGTATTTT; CDR3 protein: CASSLGDRADTQYF
V gene: TRBV19; J gene: TRBJ2-3; D gene: .; CDR3 DNA: TGTGCCAGTCTTAAGGCCGGCACAGATACGCAGTATTTT; CDR3 protein: CASLKAGTDTQYF
V gene: TRBV30; J gene: TRBJ1-3; D gene: .; CDR3 DNA: TGTGCCTTCTCATCAGGGAACACCATATATTTT; CDR3 protein: CAFSSGNTIYF
V gene: TRBV28; J gene: TRBJ1-3; D gene: .; CDR3 DNA: TGTGCCAGCAGTTCCCAATCGGGGGGCTCTGGAAACACCATATATTTT; CDR3 protein: CASSSQSGGSGNTIYF
V gene: TRBV7-2; J gene: TRBJ1-1; D gene: .; CDR3 DNA: TGTGCCAGCAGCTTAGGGAGCGGGTTGAACACTGAAGCTTTCTTT; CDR3 protein: CASSLGSGLNTEAFF
V gene: TRBV4-3; J gene: TRBJ2-7; D gene: TRBD2; CDR3 DNA: TGCGCCAGCAGCCCCACGCTGGTAGCGGGCGGGTACGAGCAGTACTTC; CDR3 protein: CASSPTLVAGGYEQYF
V gene: TRBV15; J gene: TRBJ2-3; D gene: .; CDR3 DNA: TGTGCCACCAGCAGAGGGTCCGGAAGCACAGATACGCAGTATTTT; CDR3 protein: CATSRGSGSTDTQYF
V gene: TRBV27; J gene: TRBJ2-3; D gene: TRBD1; CDR3 DNA: TGTGCCAGCAGTTCGACAGGGATCTACACAGATACGCAGTATTTT; CDR3 protein: CASSSTGIYTDTQYF
V gene: TRBV6-1; J gene: TRBJ1-1; D gene: TRBD1; CDR3 DNA: TGTGCCAGCAGTGACAGGACAGGGAGGGGGCACACTGAAGCTTTCTTT; CDR3 protein: CASSDRTGRGHTEAFF
V gene: TRBV4-2; J gene: TRBJ1-1; D gene: .; CDR3 DNA: TGTGCCAGCAGCGCCCCCCCGGTCGGACAGCTCAACACTGAAGCTTTCTTT; CDR3 protein: CASSAPPVGQLNTEAFF
V gene: TRBV18; J gene: TRBJ2-5; D gene: TRBD1; CDR3 DNA: TGTGCCAGCTCACGGGGACAGGGTCCGGAGACCCAGTACTTC; CDR3 protein: CASSRGQGPETQYF
V gene: TRBV28; J gene: TRBJ1-1; D gene: TRBD1; CDR3 DNA: TGTGCCAGCAGTTCGCCGGGACAGGGTTTGGGGAACACTGAAGCTTTCTTT; CDR3 protein: CASSSPGQGLGNTEAFF
V gene: TRBV7-9; J gene: TRBJ2-7; D gene: .; CDR3 DNA: TGTGCCAGCAGCCGCACCGGGGGCAGGGGTCACTCCTACGAGCAGTACTTC; CDR3 protein: CASSRTGGRGHSYEQYF
V gene: TRBV13; J gene: TRBJ1-1; D gene: .; CDR3 DNA: TGTGCCAGCAGCTGGCTCAGGGACACTGAAGCTTTCTTT; CDR3 protein: CASSWLRDTEAFF
V gene: TRBV5-1; J gene: TRBJ2-5; D gene: TRBD2; CDR3 DNA: TGCGCCAGCAGCATGGTAGCGGGAGGGGAGACCCAGTACTTC; CDR3 protein: CASSMVAGGETQYF